This TCR beta chain was retrieved from a study of cytomegalovirus exposure and HLA in healthy donors. Use of 60 Vbeta and 13 Jbeta primers characterized the PCR. Generated by immunoSEQ multiplex PCR, the TCRdb table keeps only in-frame clones and is missing some. The table lists under 250,000 clones, approximately 78% of them singletons. Study-wide results and caveats: In an earlier analysis, about 87% or about 30%: the productive usage of most TCR beta V segments. In a later analysis, TCR beta V- and J-gene trimming showed a link to a missense DCLRE1C variant. Most TCR sequences were uncommon, yet certain public TCRs appeared in many donors. At a 0.05 false discovery rate, a later analysis found approximately 15,000 TCR beta sequences to be associated with HLA alleles.

As for this clone: The antigen is not known.

The sequencing input was PBMCs. The receptor was isolated from a woman aged 35 to 49 in good health and CMV-seronegative.

The CDR3 here is CASSSSPGLEATGELFF. The CDR3 DNA follows: TGCGCCAGCAGCAGCTCACCGGGACTAGAGGCAACCGGGGAGCTGTTTTTT. J is TRBJ2-2 and V is TRBV5-1; 8 bases map to TRBD2. There are 17 residues in the CDR3. Germline loops: CDR1 SGHRS, CDR2 YFSETQ. V trimming: 4 bases; J trimming: 5 bases; junction bases outside the gene matches: 13.